The 24 T cell receptor beta chains given below trace back to one sample, sequenced in a study of T-cell reconstitution after alpha-beta-depleted transplantation in children. Unique molecular identifiers featured in how the TCRbeta library was prepared. Via MiXCR, TCRdb re-called the PCR reads, giving one row per CDR3 protein. The data hold about 220,000 distinct CDR3 sequences, with roughly 18% observed a single time. The material sequenced was PBMCs, mostly from graft donor cells, taken 360 days after TCRalphabeta/CD19-depleted stem cell transplant. The receptors shown here come from a male patient aged 2 to 9 who had a stem cell transplant for acute lymphoblastic leukemia, so the T cells may come from the graft donor.

V usage is TRBV29-1 and J usage is TRBJ1-2; a possible D gene is TRBD1 (5 bases). Germline loops: CDR1 SQVTM, CDR2 ANQGSEA. The CDR3 runs 12 residues. The V end was cut by 5 bases, the J end by 1 base, with 8 bases between. The CDR3 nucleotides are TGCAGCGTTCCCGACAGTAACTATGGCTACACCTTC. Translated: CSVPDSNYGYTF.

V is TRBV15 and J is TRBJ2-5; 9 bases map to TRBD2. V shed 4 bases and J 0 bases; nucleotides not matched to a gene: 15. Germline CDR1 is LNHNV and CDR2 is YYDKDF (reference sequence). This CDR3 is built from 19 residues. CDR3 amino acids: CATSILVIAGVGHQETQYF. CDR3 in DNA: TGTGCCACCAGCATCCTCGTGATAGCGGGGGTGGGACACCAAGAGACCCAGTACTTC.

V is TRBV5-1 and J is TRBJ2-1, with 10 bases aligning to TRBD1. CDR3 length: 15 residues. CDR1 is SGHRS and CDR2 is YFSETQ in the germline V gene. The V and J ends lost 2 bases and 7 bases, in that order; junction bases with no gene match: 6. CDR3 DNA sequence: TGCGCCAGCAGCTTACCCCCGGGACAGGGGAATGAGCAGTTCTTC. Amino acid sequence: CASSLPPGQGNEQFF.

At least ten counts were recorded for this clonotype. The J gene is TRBJ2-2, the V gene TRBV3-1, with D hard to call. The germline CDR1 and CDR2 sequences are LGHDT and YNNKEL (reference sequence). The CDR3 runs to 14 residues. V gave up 7 bases and J gave up 7 bases, with 16 bases separating them. CDR3 region: CASKQSTASGELFF. Written as DNA, the CDR3 is TGTGCCAGCAAGCAGTCCACGGCAAGCGGGGAGCTGTTTTTT.

This clonotype was picked up a small number of times. The chain recombines TRBV12-3 or TRBV12-4 with TRBJ2-2, with D tentatively TRBD1 or TRBD2 (5 bases each). Trimming cost V 7 bases and J 3 bases, with 18 bases left between them. CDR3 size: 16 residues. The chain's CDR3 is CASTNRGGTYTGELFF. The CDR3 DNA reads TGTGCCAGCACCAACCGTGGGGGAACCTACACCGGGGAGCTGTTTTTT.

This clonotype was observed a handful of times. The J gene is TRBJ2-1, the V gene TRBV4-3; 7 bases match TRBD2. The CDR3 is 17 residues long. Germline loops: CDR1 LGHNA, CDR2 YSLEER. The trim removed 0 bases at V and 8 bases at J, leaving 13 bases unmatched. Here the CDR3 DNA reads TGCGCCAGCAGCCAAGAATTGGGGGACTACCGCTTCGATGAGCAGTTCTTC. Encoded protein: CASSQELGDYRFDEQFF.

This clonotype appeared a few times. This chain connects TRBV5-1 to TRBJ2-1; D perhaps matches TRBD2 (5 bases). V lost 1 base, J lost 2 bases, and 7 bases lay in between. The CDR3 runs 14 residues. Germline V gene lookup returns CDR1 SGHRS and CDR2 YFSETQ. The CDR3 DNA follows: TGCGCCAGCAGCTTGCGGGATACCTACAATGAGCAGTTCTTC. Protein sequence: CASSLRDTYNEQFF.

This clonotype was recorded at least ten times. The chain recombines TRBV6-2 or TRBV6-3 with TRBJ2-2; TRBD2 matches at 10 bases. CDR1 and CDR2 (germline): MNHEY, SVGEGT. The CDR3 is made up of 15 amino acids. J gave up 2 bases and V 7 bases, and 4 bases lay outside the gene matches. CDR3 DNA: TGTGCCAGCATAGGACTAGCGGTTAACACCGGGGAGCTGTTTTTT. Translation gives CASIGLAVNTGELFF.

There are a few counts of this clonotype. The rearrangement joins TRBV15 to TRBJ2-3; no firm D call. Germline V gene lookup returns CDR1 LNHNV and CDR2 YYDKDF (reference sequence). The CDR3 has 14 amino acids. The V and J ends lost 1 base and 2 bases respectively, with 7 bases between them. The CDR3 protein is CATSRGSSTDTQYF. As DNA, the CDR3 is TGTGCCACCAGCAGAGGCAGTTCCACAGATACGCAGTATTTT.

The rearrangement uses TRBV6-1 and TRBJ1-5; TRBD1 agrees at 10 bases. J gave up 2 bases and V 6 bases, and 10 bases lay outside the gene matches. Germline V gene sequence: CDR1 MNHNS, CDR2 SASEGT. CDR3 size: 17 residues. The CDR3 coding sequence is TGTGCCAGCAGCCCCGGGACAGGGGTGGAGGGCAATCAGCCCCAGCATTTT. Its translation is CASSPGTGVEGNQPQHF.

V and J are TRBV28 and TRBJ2-5, with 10 bases matching TRBD1. The CDR3 spans 16 residues. In germline, CDR1 is MDHEN, CDR2 SYDVKM. V shed 3 bases, J shed 5 bases, and the junction held 9 bases outside the gene matches. CDR3 sequence (DNA): TGTGCCAGCAGTTTGGTCATGGGACAGGGGATGGAGACCCAGTACTTC. Its protein is CASSLVMGQGMETQYF.

This clonotype occurred a few times. The V call is TRBV9, the J call TRBJ1-6; a possible D gene is TRBD1 (5 bases). V was pared by 0 bases and J by 5 bases, with 12 bases between. The CDR3 covers 16 residues. Germline CDR1 is SGDLS and CDR2 is YYNGEE. The CDR3 protein is CASSVAGGGDNSPLHF. DNA of the CDR3: TGTGCCAGCAGCGTAGCTGGGGGGGGAGATAATTCACCCCTCCACTTT. The complete variable domain, with remaining parts taken from reference TRBV9 and TRBJ1-6, reads DSGVTQTPKHLITATGQRVTLRCSPRSGDLSVYWYQQSLDQGLQFLIQYYNGEERAKGNILERFSAQQFPDLHSELNLSSLELGDSALYFCASSVAGGGDNSPLHFGNGTRLTVT.

The chain has TRBV12-3 or TRBV12-4 and TRBJ1-1; D ambiguous. V lost 5 bases and J lost 4, with 14 bases in between. The CDR3 loop spans 14 amino acids. The CDR3 reads CASSPFGVGTEAFF. CDR3 DNA sequence: TGTGCCAGCAGTCCCTTCGGTGTGGGCACTGAAGCTTTCTTT.

This clonotype was counted only a few times. V gene TRBV3-1 combines with J gene TRBJ2-1, with TRBD2 matching over 8 bases. Germline V gene lookup returns CDR1 LGHDT and CDR2 YNNKEL (reference sequence). V was pared by 3 bases and J by 6 bases, with 10 bases of the junction left unmatched. The CDR3 length is 16 residues. In nucleotides, the CDR3 is TGTGCCAGCAGCCATCCCAGCGGGGGAATTTTCAATGAGCAGTTCTTC. Protein product: CASSHPSGGIFNEQFF.

This clonotype has more than one count but fewer than ten. V gene TRBV29-1 combines with J gene TRBJ1-1, with D possibly being TRBD1 (5 bases). The ends were cut back, 6 bases at V and 5 bases at J, with 10 bases in the middle. The CDR3 runs to 11 residues. From germline, CDR1 is SQVTM and CDR2 ANQGSEA. The CDR3 DNA reads TGCAGCGTCAGGGAGTGGACTGAAGCTTTCTTT. Translation: CSVREWTEAFF.

In its sample, this clonotype was seen many times. The chain is built from TRBV7-2 and TRBJ2-5; D unresolved. The V and J ends lost 4 bases and 4 bases respectively, with 13 bases between them. The CDR3 is 14 residues long. Looked up from germline, CDR1 is SGHTA and CDR2 is FQGNSA. This CDR3 reads CASSSLVFGETQYF. The CDR3 coding sequence is TGTGCCAGCAGCTCGCTAGTTTTCGGAGAGACCCAGTACTTC.

This clonotype was recorded at least ten times. This chain joins TRBV5-1 and TRBJ1-2; 9 bases are a match to TRBD1. The germline V gene has CDR1 SGHRS and CDR2 YFSETQ. V shed 0 bases and J 4 bases; nucleotides not matched to a gene: 4. The CDR3 length is 15 residues. The CDR3, as DNA: TGCGCCAGCAGCTTGGCCACGGGACAGGGCTATGGCTACACCTTC. Protein product: CASSLATGQGYGYTF.

The chain uses TRBV15 and TRBJ2-7; a possible D gene is TRBD1 (6 bases). The CDR3 extends over 15 amino acids. Trimming pared 0 bases from V and 3 bases from J, leaving 12 bases between. Per germline, CDR1 LNHNV and CDR2 YYDKDF (reference sequence). The DNA for the CDR3 is TGTGCCACCAGCAGAGAGGGGACACCACTCTACGAGCAGTACTTC. Residues: CATSREGTPLYEQYF.

The chain uses TRBV6-2 or TRBV6-3 and TRBJ2-2, with D perhaps matching TRBD1 (6 bases). Germline assignment: CDR1 MNHEY and CDR2 SVGEGT. V gave up 5 bases and J gave up 1 base, with 20 bases separating them. This CDR3 has 18 amino acids. CDR3 in amino acids: CASSPFLQQGRNTGELFF. The CDR3 nucleotides read TGTGCCAGCAGTCCCTTCCTCCAGCAGGGGAGGAACACCGGGGAGCTGTTTTTT.

In its sample, this clonotype was seen a few times. The chain has TRBV7-9 and TRBJ1-5; D gene uncertain. In germline, CDR1 is SEHNR, CDR2 FQNEAQ (reference sequence). The CDR3 is 17 amino acids. Trimming pared 0 bases from V and 0 bases from J, leaving 12 bases between. CDR3 coding DNA: TGTGCCAGCAGCTTAGCGTCGGGGATCCTTAGCAATCAGCCCCAGCATTTT. This gives the protein CASSLASGILSNQPQHF. Based on the CDR3 plus reference TRBV7-9 and TRBJ1-5, the full variable domain is DTGVSQNPRHKITKRGQNVTFRCDPISEHNRLYWYRQTLGQGPEFLTYFQNEAQLEKSRLLSDRFSAERPKGSFSTLEIQRTEQGDSAMYLCASSLASGILSNQPQHFGDGTRLSIL.

By share, this clonotype ranks as medium-sized. The genes are TRBV7-9 and TRBJ1-2; D uncertain. Germline-derived CDR1 and CDR2 are SEHNR and FQNEAQ (reference sequence). Trimming took off 2 bases at V and 3 bases at J, with 4 bases between the two ends. The CDR3 spans 12 residues. The CDR3 DNA reads TGTGCCAGCAGCTTAAGGGACTATGGCTACACCTTC. It translates to CASSLRDYGYTF. Drawing the rest from reference TRBV7-9 and TRBJ1-2, the complete variable domain is DTGVSQNPRHKITKRGQNVTFRCDPISEHNRLYWYRQTLGQGPEFLTYFQNEAQLEKSRLLSDRFSAERPKGSFSTLEIQRTEQGDSAMYLCASSLRDYGYTFGSGTRLTVV.

Only a few counts were recorded for this clonotype. This sequence joins TRBV29-1 and TRBJ2-3, with 11 bases that match TRBD1. CDR1 and CDR2 from the germline V gene are SQVTM and ANQGSEA. There are 14 residues in the CDR3. With 6 bases clipped from V and 4 bases from J, the junction kept 6 bases outside the gene matches. The CDR3 protein is CSVSAGQGADTQYF. In nucleotides, the CDR3 is TGCAGCGTCTCGGCGGGACAGGGGGCAGATACGCAGTATTTT.

The table lists this clonotype with a few counts. The chain uses TRBV3-1 and TRBJ1-1, with TRBD1 matching 9 bases. The CDR3 loop spans 14 amino acids. Germline trimming cut 3 bases from V and 1 base from J; bases unmatched to any gene: 0. Germline V gene lookup returns CDR1 LGHDT and CDR2 YNNKEL (reference sequence). The CDR3 is CASSQGQGNTEAFF. The DNA for the CDR3 is TGTGCCAGCAGCCAGGGACAGGGGAACACTGAAGCTTTCTTT. Together with reference TRBV3-1 and TRBJ1-1, the CDR3 gives the full variable domain: DTAVSQTPKYLVTQMGNDKSIKCEQNLGHDTMYWYKQDSKKFLKIMFSYNNKELIINETVPNRFSPKSPDKAHLNLHINSLELGDSAVYFCASSQGQGNTEAFFGQGTRLTVV.

This clonotype has only a few counts. The rearrangement links TRBV6-2 or TRBV6-3 to TRBJ2-2; D might be TRBD1 (5 bases). CDR1 and CDR2 (germline): MNHEY, SVGEGT. Deletions cut 0 bases from V and 4 bases from J, with 9 bases between. The CDR3 runs to 15 residues. CDR3 in DNA: TGTGCCAGCAGTTACTCGACTGGGGCCACCGGGGAGCTGTTTTTT. This sequence encodes CASSYSTGATGELFF.